The clone carrying this T cell receptor beta chain was observed a handful of times. The record originates from a study of T cells after yellow fever vaccination. Each CDR3 protein gets one entry after TCRdb re-called the 5' RACE reads with MiXCR. This sample has some 420,000 distinct CDR3 sequences; under 20% occur once, and the top ten carry 18%. The clonotype was recovered from a man between 18 and 29 years old who received the YFV17D yellow fever vaccine. Sequenced material: PBMCs, taken before the yellow fever booster vaccination.

This CDR3 reads CAISRREGGTDTQYF. DNA of the CDR3: TGTGCCATCAGTCGTCGTGAAGGTGGCACAGATACGCAGTATTTT. The rearrangement joins TRBV10-3 to TRBJ2-3; D not certain. This CDR3 is built from 15 residues. V lost 5 bases and J 1 base, leaving 13 bases between the germline ends. The V gene's germline CDR1 is ENHRY and CDR2 SYGVKD.